This is a list of T cell receptor beta chains from one sample in a study of blood T cells in healthy people across ages. TCRdb recomputed calls from the 5' RACE reads with MiXCR, one row per CDR3 protein. Of some 1,500,000 distinct CDR3 sequences detected, 35% to 45% appear once; the ten largest clones hold under 5%. Sequenced input: blood. The receptors were sampled from a woman aged 18-29 years in good health. The CDR3 runs from the conserved cysteine through the conserved F or W. The D gene is left open where the match is weak. A row's size may be missing; if present it is once, few, many or a size class.

>.|TRBD1|TRBV28|TRBJ1-5
CASSLAGDRGQPQHF
TGTGCCAGCAGTTTAGCTGGGGACAGGGGTCAGCCCCAGCATTTT
>.|.|TRBV11-2|TRBJ1-5
CASSAYNQPQHF
TGTGCCAGCAGCGCGTACAATCAGCCCCAGCATTTT
>few|.|TRBV15|TRBJ2-1
CATSRAGLNYNEQFF
TGTGCCACCAGCAGAGCGGGTCTCAATTACAATGAGCAGTTCTTC
>few|.|TRBV5-1|TRBJ1-1
CASSLLGFGTEAFF
TGCGCCAGCAGCTTGTTGGGTTTCGGCACTGAAGCTTTCTTT
>.|.|TRBV29-1|TRBJ2-7
CSVWAGHEQYF
TGCAGCGTCTGGGCGGGTCACGAGCAGTACTTC
>few|.|TRBV4-3|TRBJ2-2
CASSHLDTGELFF
TGCGCCAGCAGCCACCTAGATACCGGGGAGCTGTTTTTT
>.|.|TRBV29-1|TRBJ2-7
CSVLAPTYEQYF
TGCAGCGTTCTAGCGCCTACCTACGAGCAGTACTTC
>.|.|TRBV29-1|TRBJ2-1
CSVDGPTGREQFF
TGCAGCGTTGATGGGCCGACGGGGAGAGAGCAGTTCTTC
>.|.|TRBV7-9|TRBJ1-2
CASTPAEGYGYTF
TGTGCCAGCACCCCAGCGGAGGGATATGGCTACACCTTC
>.|.|TRBV5-1|TRBJ1-1
CASSRTVANTEAFF
TGCGCCAGCAGCAGGACAGTTGCAAACACTGAAGCTTTCTTT
>.|.|TRBV20-1|TRBJ2-3
CSAGPKGGGTDTQYF
TGCAGTGCTGGCCCGAAGGGCGGGGGCACAGATACGCAGTATTTT
>.|.|TRBV4-1|TRBJ1-5
CASSPGWTRAGQPQHF
TGCGCCAGCAGCCCCGGTTGGACAAGGGCCGGACAGCCCCAGCATTTT
>.|.|TRBV6-5|TRBJ2-3
CASSYMAGLDTQYF
TGTGCCAGCAGTTACATGGCGGGTCTAGATACGCAGTATTTT
>.|TRBD1|TRBV15|TRBJ1-2
CATSRERQGNGYTF
TGTGCCACCAGCAGAGAGCGACAGGGGAATGGCTACACCTTC
>.|.|TRBV9|TRBJ1-3
CASSHAGPGNTIYF
TGTGCCAGCAGCCATGCGGGGCCGGGAAACACCATATATTTT
>.|.|TRBV4-3|TRBJ2-7
CASSIAGASGDEQYF
TGCGCCAGCAGTATCGCAGGGGCGTCTGGCGATGAGCAGTACTTC
>few|.|TRBV20-1|TRBJ1-1
CSAKGGYTEAFF
TGCAGTGCTAAAGGGGGGTACACTGAAGCTTTCTTT
>few|.|TRBV7-2|TRBJ2-1
CASSTPGGNEQFF
TGTGCCAGCAGCACCCCCGGGGGCAATGAGCAGTTCTTC
>many|TRBD2|TRBV4-1|TRBJ2-7
CASSMTSGAYEQYF
TGTGCCAGCAGTATGACTAGCGGAGCCTACGAGCAGTACTTC
>.|.|TRBV27|TRBJ2-5
CASSYGGSGNEQYF
TGTGCCAGCAGTTACGGGGGCTCGGGCAATGAGCAGTACTTC
>.|TRBD2|TRBV6-4|TRBJ2-1
CASSDDSSGAPNEQFF
TGTGCCAGCAGTGACGATTCTAGCGGGGCCCCCAATGAGCAGTTCTTC
>few|TRBD2|TRBV20-1|TRBJ2-1
CSATGGGRNEQFF
TGCAGTGCTACTGGGGGAGGGAGGAATGAGCAGTTCTTC
>.|TRBD1|TRBV15|TRBJ1-5
CATSRGTGSNQPQHF
TGTGCCACCAGCAGAGGGACAGGAAGCAATCAGCCCCAGCATTTT
>few|.|TRBV12-3/TRBV12-4|TRBJ2-1
CASSWSGGLDNEQFF
TGTGCCAGCAGTTGGTCGGGGGGCCTCGACAATGAGCAGTTCTTC
>.|.|TRBV28|TRBJ2-7
CASSFPTSYNEQYF
TGTGCCAGCAGTTTCCCGACATCCTACAATGAGCAGTACTTC
>.|.|TRBV7-2|TRBJ1-5
CASSTGDSVYQPQHF
TGTGCCAGCAGCACCGGAGACAGCGTTTATCAGCCCCAGCATTTT
>.|TRBD1|TRBV5-6|TRBJ2-7
CASSRRYTGGGYEQYF
TGTGCCAGCAGCCGTCGATATACAGGGGGTGGCTACGAGCAGTACTTC
>few|.|TRBV20-1|TRBJ2-1
CSARPSEEVPYNEQFF
TGCAGTGCTAGGCCTTCGGAAGAGGTCCCCTACAATGAGCAGTTCTTC
>.|TRBD2|TRBV27|TRBJ2-7
CASRNGGGTYEQYF
TGTGCCAGCAGAAACGGGGGGGGAACCTACGAGCAGTACTTC
>.|.|TRBV20-1|TRBJ2-3
CSARAPTQTDTQYF
TGCAGTGCTAGGGCCCCGACCCAAACAGATACGCAGTATTTT
>many|TRBD2|TRBV4-1|TRBJ2-7
CASSPRGGLSYEQYF
TGCGCCAGCAGCCCCCGGGGGGGGTTATCTTACGAGCAGTACTTC
>.|TRBD2|TRBV7-9|TRBJ2-5
CASSLAVSGRGEQYF
TGTGCCAGCAGCTTAGCGGTTAGCGGGAGAGGTGAGCAGTACTTC
>few|.|TRBV27|TRBJ2-5
CASSLVADHQETQYF
TGTGCCAGCAGTTTAGTGGCAGATCACCAAGAGACCCAGTACTTC
>.|.|TRBV27|TRBJ2-1
CASSLWDTKYNEQFF
TGTGCCAGCAGTTTGTGGGACACAAAGTACAATGAGCAGTTCTTC
>.|.|TRBV10-3|TRBJ2-1
CAISESESLRFSSYNEQFF
TGTGCCATCAGTGAGTCAGAAAGTCTAAGGTTCAGCTCCTACAATGAGCAGTTCTTC
>few|.|TRBV20-1|TRBJ1-2
CSAHMAVNYGYTF
TGCAGTGCTCATATGGCCGTTAACTATGGCTACACCTTC
>.|.|TRBV19|TRBJ2-7
CASSDSIISYEQYF
TGTGCCAGTAGTGATAGCATTATCTCCTACGAGCAGTACTTC
>once|.|TRBV5-1|TRBJ1-2
CASSLEYSNYGYTF
TGCGCCAGCAGCTTGGAGTACTCTAACTATGGCTACACCTTC
>once|.|TRBV7-2|TRBJ2-1
CASSLGSENGQFF
TGTGCCAGCAGCTTAGGCTCCGAGAATGGGCAGTTCTTC
>many|TRBD2|TRBV7-2|TRBJ2-7
CASSYSGGPSYEQYF
TGTGCCAGCAGCTATAGCGGGGGGCCTTCCTACGAGCAGTACTTC
>few|.|TRBV4-3|TRBJ2-1
CASSQESRGHNEQFF
TGCGCCAGCAGCCAAGAGTCGCGGGGGCACAATGAGCAGTTCTTC
>.|TRBD1|TRBV7-9|TRBJ2-1
CASSHRDRDHNEQFF
TGTGCCAGCAGCCACCGGGACAGGGACCACAATGAGCAGTTCTTC
>few|TRBD1|TRBV27|TRBJ2-1
CASRVGQAHNEQFF
TGTGCCAGCAGGGTTGGACAGGCTCACAATGAGCAGTTCTTC
>.|TRBD2|TRBV6-5|TRBJ2-5
CASSYSAGVQETQYF
TGTGCCAGCAGTTACTCAGCGGGGGTCCAAGAGACCCAGTACTTC
>.|TRBD1|TRBV29-1|TRBJ1-2
CSVGQGAVGYTF
TGCAGCGTTGGACAGGGGGCAGTTGGCTACACCTTC
>.|TRBD1|TRBV2|TRBJ2-7
CASKRGQGSYEQYF
TGTGCCAGCAAACGGGGACAGGGCTCGTACGAGCAGTACTTC
>.|TRBD1|TRBV29-1|TRBJ1-5
CSVAGQGDQPQHF
TGCAGCGTTGCGGGACAGGGGGATCAGCCCCAGCATTTT
>.|.|TRBV12-3/TRBV12-4|TRBJ1-5
CASSLASGGQPQHF
TGTGCCAGCAGTTTAGCGTCCGGGGGTCAGCCCCAGCATTTT
>.|TRBD1|TRBV29-1|TRBJ1-1
CSVGTGSSNIEAFF
TGCAGCGTTGGGACAGGGTCTTCGAACATTGAAGCTTTCTTT
>.|.|TRBV4-1|TRBJ2-7
CASSLGWVGAYEQYF
TGCGCCAGCAGCTTGGGCTGGGTAGGGGCCTACGAGCAGTACTTC
>.|.|TRBV29-1|TRBJ1-3
CSVDTGTGNTIYF
TGCAGCGTTGACACAGGGACTGGAAACACCATATATTTT
>few|.|TRBV20-1|TRBJ2-7
CSPAQGSYEQYF
TGCAGCCCCGCCCAGGGATCCTACGAGCAGTACTTC
>.|.|TRBV12-5|TRBJ2-1
CPHLGTREYNEQFF
TGTCCGCACCTGGGGACCCGAGAGTACAATGAGCAGTTCTTC
>few|TRBD2|TRBV4-2|TRBJ2-1
CASSQVGGTIDEQFF
TGTGCCAGCAGCCAAGTGGGGGGGACGATTGATGAGCAGTTCTTC
>few|TRBD1|TRBV12-3/TRBV12-4|TRBJ1-5
CASNLGTGANQPQHF
TGTGCCAGCAACCTTGGGACAGGCGCAAATCAGCCCCAGCATTTT